The 22 T cell receptor beta chains reported below all come from one sample, sequenced in a study of shared clonotypes between healthy human individuals. Profiled with immunoSEQ multiplex PCR; TCRdb holds only in-frame clones, not every one. The sample consists of a few hundred thousand clones, approximately 97% of them appearing once. The sequencing input was naive CD4+ T cells sorted from blood. Subset: CD45RA+ positively selected. The origin of the receptors is a woman aged 25 to 45 in good health.

The chain employs TRBV28 and TRBJ2-7; D might be TRBD2 (7 bases). Germline V gene data show CDR1 as MDHEN and CDR2 as SYDVKM. Trimming cost V 6 bases and J 2 bases, with 17 bases left between them. The CDR3 is 15 amino acids. DNA of the CDR3: TGTGCCAGCAGCCCTGGGGTCGGGGGGCCCTACGAGCAGTACTTC. Protein product: CASSPGVGGPYEQYF.

The chain combines TRBV5-6 with TRBJ2-1; possible D gene TRBD2, 6 bases. CDR1 is SGHDT, CDR2 YYEEEE, per germline. The CDR3 length is 17 residues. The ends were cut back, 2 bases at V and 4 bases at J, with 19 bases in the middle. The CDR3 DNA follows: TGTGCCAGCAGCTTTTCGCCGTCGTTAGCGGCTTACAATGAGCAGTTCTTC. This codes for CASSFSPSLAAYNEQFF.

The chain uses TRBV6-5 and TRBJ2-6; unclear D gene. With 5 bases removed from V and 0 bases from J, the gap between germline ends came to 8 bases. The CDR3 contains 15 residues. CDR1 MNHEY and CDR2 SVGAGI come from the germline V gene. The CDR3 protein is CASSVQSSGANVLTF. The DNA for the CDR3 is TGTGCCAGCAGTGTCCAGAGCTCTGGGGCCAACGTCCTGACTTTC.

The chain combines TRBV6-1 with TRBJ2-6, with a weak D call TRBD2 (5 bases). There are 17 residues in the CDR3. From germline, CDR1 is MNHNS and CDR2 SASEGT. Trimming took 0 bases from V and 1 from J, leaving 10 bases between them. In nucleotides, the CDR3 is TGTGCCAGCAGTGAAGCCGTTAGGACTTCTGGGGCCAACGTCCTGACTTTC. As protein: CASSEAVRTSGANVLTF.

The rearrangement uses TRBV28 and TRBJ1-2; unclear D gene. V lost 7 bases to trimming and J lost 4 bases, with 7 bases between them. CDR1 is MDHEN, CDR2 SYDVKM, per germline. There are 11 residues in the CDR3. The DNA for the CDR3 is TGTGCCAGCACGGACCCCTATGGCTACACCTTC. It translates to CASTDPYGYTF.

This rearrangement joins TRBV6-1 to TRBJ1-2; no reliable D call. The CDR3 is 15 amino acids. V shed 5 bases and J shed 1 base, with 14 bases lying between them. The germline gives CDR1 MNHNS, CDR2 SASEGT. The CDR3 sequence: CASSSRREDNYGYTF. In DNA form, the CDR3 reads TGTGCCAGCAGTAGTCGGAGAGAGGATAACTATGGCTACACCTTC.

As for this clone: Other DNA sequences of this sample code for an identical CDR3. Here the CDR3 DNA reads TGCAGTGCGGGACTAGCTTACGAGCAGTACTTC. Translated: CSAGLAYEQYF. The chain has TRBV20-1 and TRBJ2-7; the match to TRBD2 covers 9 bases. CDR1 DFQATT and CDR2 SNEGSKA come from the germline V gene (reference sequence). This CDR3 has 11 residues. J was trimmed by 4 bases and V by 6 bases; bases with no gene match: 1.

V gene TRBV19 combines with J gene TRBJ1-5; weak D call: TRBD1 (6 bases). This CDR3 is built from 15 residues. V gave up 2 bases and J gave up 7 bases, with 15 bases separating them. Germline CDR1 reads LNHDA; CDR2 reads SQIVND (reference sequence). The CDR3 DNA reads as TGTGCCAGTAGTATAACAGGGCCAGATCGACAGCCCCAGCATTTT. Its translation is CASSITGPDRQPQHF.

The rearrangement uses TRBV18 and TRBJ2-2; D is undetermined. Germline V gene lookup returns CDR1 KGHSH and CDR2 LQKENI. With 1 base removed from V and 2 bases from J, the gap between germline ends came to 11 bases. This CDR3 has 16 amino acids. In nucleotides, the CDR3 is TGTGCCAGCTCACCACAAGGTGCTGGCAACACCGGGGAGCTGTTTTTT. This codes for CASSPQGAGNTGELFF.

V is TRBV5-6 and J is TRBJ1-1; D is undetermined. CDR3 size: 13 residues. Per germline, CDR1 SGHDT and CDR2 YYEEEE. The V gene lost 2 bases and the J gene lost 1 base, with 6 bases spanning the gap. CDR3 nucleotide sequence: TGTGCCAGCAGCTTCCGACCGAACACTGAAGCTTTCTTT. Its translation is CASSFRPNTEAFF.

This sequence joins TRBV19 and TRBJ2-5; the match to TRBD2 covers 10 bases. The length of the CDR3 is 15 residues. The germline V gene has CDR1 LNHDA and CDR2 SQIVND (reference sequence). V trimming: 9 bases; J trimming: 0 bases; junction bases outside the gene matches: 7. The CDR3 spells CASTRTSGHQETQYF. For the CDR3, the DNA is TGTGCCAGCACTAGGACTAGCGGACACCAAGAGACCCAGTACTTC.

This chain links TRBV14 with TRBJ2-7; D ambiguous. Germline CDR1 is SGHDN and CDR2 is FVKESK. This CDR3 has 12 amino acids. With 3 bases removed from V and 6 bases from J, the gap between germline ends came to 9 bases. The CDR3 coding sequence is TGTGCCAGCAGCCAGTCAAAAAGCGAGCAGTACTTC. Its protein product is CASSQSKSEQYF.

The chain recombines TRBV6-5 with TRBJ1-5; TRBD1 aligns across 11 bases. Germline trimming cut 5 bases from V and 5 bases from J; bases unmatched to any gene: 5. The germline gives CDR1 MNHEY, CDR2 SVGAGI. The CDR3 loop spans 15 amino acids. The CDR3 is CASSRTGGYDQPQHF. The DNA of the CDR3 is TGTGCCAGCAGTAGGACAGGGGGCTATGATCAGCCCCAGCATTTT.

The gene calls are TRBV27 and TRBJ1-4; 8 positions match TRBD1. This CDR3 contains 18 residues. CDR1 and CDR2 from the germline V gene are MNHEY and SMNVEV (reference sequence). V dropped 1 base and J dropped 2; count of bases not matched to a gene: 9. The CDR3 here is CASSLFRQGPRTNEKLFF. The CDR3 DNA sequence: TGTGCCAGCAGTTTATTCCGACAGGGGCCGCGGACTAATGAAAAACTGTTTTTT.

A remark on this clone: One junction end does not reproduce the germline sequence, and a read error may be involved. The chain links TRBV7-7 to TRBJ2-5; possibly TRBD2 for D (5 bases). Germline CDR1 SSHAT, CDR2 FNYEAQ (reference sequence). This CDR3 is built from 14 residues. The DNA of the CDR3 is TGTGCCAGCAGTTTAGCACACGGCGGGGAGACCCAGTACTTC. Its translation: CASSLAHGGETQYF. Full variable domain (outside the CDR3, taken from reference TRBV7-7 and TRBJ2-5): GAGVSQSPRYKVTKRGQDVTLRCDPISSHATLYWYQQALGQGPEFLTYFNYEAQPDKSGLPSDRFSAERPEGSISTLTIQRTEQRDSAMYRCASSLAHGGETQYFGPGTRLLVL.

V is TRBV18 and J is TRBJ2-7; possible D gene TRBD1, 5 bases. Deletions cut 0 bases from V and 2 bases from J, with 11 bases between. The CDR3 covers 15 residues. Germline V gives CDR1 KGHSH, CDR2 LQKENI. The CDR3 coding sequence is TGTGCCAGCTCACCACCGTTGACGGACACCTACGAGCAGTACTTC. Its translation: CASSPPLTDTYEQYF.

The chain joins TRBV28 to TRBJ1-3; D unresolved. Germline V gives CDR1 MDHEN, CDR2 SYDVKM. The V end lost 4 bases, the J end lost 3 bases, and 4 bases lay between the germline ends. CDR3 length: 12 residues. CDR3 loop: CASSSFGNTIYF. For the CDR3, the DNA is TGTGCCAGCAGTTCCTTTGGAAACACCATATATTTT.

For the CDR3, the DNA is TGTGCCACCAGAGTCGGGGCTGGAAACACCATATATTTT. Translated, it gives CATRVGAGNTIYF. The rearrangement joins TRBV15 to TRBJ1-3; D not certain. Germline values: CDR1 LNHNV, CDR2 YYDKDF (reference sequence). The CDR3 consists of 13 residues. The germline V and J ends were trimmed by 6 bases and 2 bases, with 8 bases remaining between them.

V is TRBV4-1 and J is TRBJ2-5, with a weak D call TRBD2 (6 bases). The CDR3 spans 16 residues. The V gene's germline CDR1 is MGHRA and CDR2 YSYEKL. Between the trimmed V and J ends, which lost 1 base and 2 bases, there was a span of 14 bases. The CDR3 is CASSQGPGTLQETQYF. The CDR3 nucleotides are TGCGCCAGCAGCCAAGGACCTGGGACTCTACAAGAGACCCAGTACTTC.

The rearrangement uses TRBV7-9 and TRBJ2-7, with TRBD2 identical over 9 bases. Germline CDR1 SEHNR, CDR2 FQNEAQ (reference sequence). The CDR3 contains 15 residues. The V gene end was trimmed by 1 base and the J gene end by 3 bases; junction bases not matched to a gene: 4. This CDR3 reads CASSLVVAGDYEQYF. The CDR3 nucleotides are TGTGCCAGCAGCTTAGTAGTAGCGGGAGACTACGAGCAGTACTTC.

The chain uses TRBV5-4 and TRBJ2-1; D is possibly TRBD2 (6 bases). Germline-derived CDR1 and CDR2 are SGHNT and YYREEE (reference sequence). V lost 4 bases and J lost 6, with 20 bases in between. The CDR3 consists of 16 residues. The CDR3 region is CASSSPPGAVANEQFF. The CDR3 nucleotides are TGTGCCAGCAGCAGCCCCCCGGGAGCAGTGGCCAATGAGCAGTTCTTC.

The chain carries TRBV7-9 and TRBJ2-5, with D possibly TRBD2 on 5 matching bases. From germline, CDR1 is SEHNR and CDR2 FQNEAQ (reference sequence). V was shortened by 1 base and J by 0 bases, with 21 bases between the two germline ends. This CDR3 has 19 residues. Written as DNA, the CDR3 is TGTGCCAGCAGCTTAGACCGCCCCTTTGTGAGGGCCCACCAAGAGACCCAGTACTTC. This translates into CASSLDRPFVRAHQETQYF.